The next 17 T cell receptor beta chains were all read from a single sample in a study of T cell responses to AZD1222 COVID-19 vaccine. Measured with immunoSEQ multiplex PCR; TCRdb has only the in-frame clones, and not every one. This sample carries approximately 27,000 clones, about nine tenths of them seen once, and the ten largest clones take 1% to 1.5%. The source was peripheral blood, collected on day 0 of AZD1222 vaccination. The receptors come from an adult in good health.

The V call is TRBV7-8, the J call TRBJ2-1, with TRBD2 matching over 9 bases. This CDR3 spans 15 amino acids. With V trimmed by 6 bases and J by 7 bases, 10 bases remained unmatched. The germline CDR1 and CDR2 sequences are SGHVS and FQNEAQ. This CDR3 is CASSTAGGFRNEQFF. For the CDR3, the DNA is TGTGCCAGCAGTACGGCGGGAGGGTTCCGAAATGAGCAGTTCTTC.

The chain recombines TRBV11-2 with TRBJ2-1; TRBD2 agrees at 7 bases. Looked up from germline, CDR1 is SGHAT and CDR2 is FQNNGV. This CDR3 has 17 amino acids. J was trimmed by 0 bases and V by 6 bases; bases with no gene match: 11. CDR3 sequence (DNA): TGTGCCAGCAGACAGCTGGGCGCGGGAGACTCCTACAATGAGCAGTTCTTC. It translates to CASRQLGAGDSYNEQFF.

This chain links TRBV29-1 with TRBJ2-1; 11 positions agree with TRBD1. Germline-derived CDR1 and CDR2 are SQVTM and ANQGSEA. V lost 7 bases and J lost 6; bases outside the gene matches: 5. The CDR3 runs 13 residues. In nucleotides, the CDR3 is TGCAGCGCCCGGACAGGGGGCATCAATGAGCAGTTCTTC. This codes for CSARTGGINEQFF.

This chain connects TRBV6-2 or TRBV6-3 to TRBJ2-7; D gene unclear. Deletions cut 4 bases from V and 2 bases from J, with 12 bases between. The CDR3 contains 14 residues. Germline assignment: CDR1 MNHEY and CDR2 SVGEGT. DNA of the CDR3: TGTGCCAGCAGTTTTGACTTGATAACCTACGAGCAGTACTTC. Translated, it gives CASSFDLITYEQYF.

The chain has TRBV29-1 and TRBJ2-1, with unresolved D. The CDR3 totals 11 residues. Trimming cost V 5 bases and J 6 bases, with 8 bases left between them. Looked up from germline, CDR1 is SQVTM and CDR2 is ANQGSEA. The CDR3 protein is CSVWSFNEQFF. The CDR3 bases are TGCAGCGTTTGGAGTTTCAATGAGCAGTTCTTC.

The rearrangement joins TRBV6-5 to TRBJ2-3, with D perhaps TRBD2 (6 bases). There are 12 residues in the CDR3. CDR1 is MNHEY and CDR2 is SVGAGI in the germline V gene. The V and J ends lost 5 bases and 8 bases respectively, with 11 bases between them. The CDR3 protein is CASSPLGGTQYF. The CDR3 region has the DNA TGTGCCAGCAGTCCCCTCGGGGGTACGCAGTATTTT.

The chain uses TRBV19 and TRBJ2-3, with TRBD2 matching over 7 bases. Germline-derived CDR1 and CDR2 are LNHDA and SQIVND (reference sequence). The CDR3 is 15 amino acids. The V and J ends lost 4 bases and 2 bases, in that order; junction bases with no gene match: 6. The CDR3 DNA is TGTGCCAGTAGTAACGGGGGGACCAACACAGATACGCAGTATTTT. Translating gives CASSNGGTNTDTQYF.

V and J are TRBV5-6 and TRBJ2-1; 9 bases are shared with TRBD2. The CDR3 is 17 amino acids. V lost 1 base and J lost 3; bases outside the gene matches: 8. CDR1 and CDR2 from the germline V gene are SGHDT and YYEEEE. The DNA for the CDR3 is TGTGCCAGCAGCTTGCGGCGGCTAGCGGGATTCTACAATGAGCAGTTCTTC. Encoded protein: CASSLRRLAGFYNEQFF.

This chain joins TRBV27 and TRBJ1-1; TRBD1 matches 8 bases. The CDR3 is 16 residues long. Germline loops: CDR1 MNHEY, CDR2 SMNVEV (reference sequence). Germline trimming cut 4 bases from V and 5 bases from J; bases unmatched to any gene: 12. The CDR3 region has the DNA TGTGCCAGCAGTTCAACCCCCGGGACAGGACCGACTGAAGCTTTCTTT. Translated, it gives CASSSTPGTGPTEAFF.

The chain combines TRBV10-3 with TRBJ1-2; D is unclear. The CDR3 length is 11 residues. Germline CDR1 is ENHRY and CDR2 is SYGVKD. The V gene lost 10 bases and the J gene lost 3 bases, with 9 bases spanning the gap. CDR3 nucleotides: TGTGCCACCGCTCGGGACTATGGCTACACCTTC. Protein product: CATARDYGYTF.

V gene TRBV3-1 (or the pseudogene TRBV3-2) combines with J gene TRBJ2-1; D call uncertain. Germline V lookup: CDR1 LGHDT, CDR2 YNNKEL (reference sequence). Trimming took 1 base from V and 3 from J, leaving 4 bases between them. This CDR3 comprises 13 residues. The CDR3 coding sequence is TGTGCCAGCAGCCAAGTCCTCTACAATGAGCAGTTCTTC. Translating gives CASSQVLYNEQFF.

The V call is TRBV2, the J call TRBJ1-2, with D maybe TRBD1 (6 bases). The V gene's germline CDR1 is SNHLY and CDR2 FYNNEI. Between the trimmed V and J ends, which lost 5 bases and 4 bases, there was a span of 17 bases. The CDR3 has 15 residues. CDR3 protein: CASSKTSTGSYGYTF. The CDR3 DNA follows: TGTGCCAGCAGTAAAACCTCGACAGGTTCCTATGGCTACACCTTC. The whole variable domain, filled in from reference TRBV2 and TRBJ1-2, reads EPEVTQTPSHQVTQMGQEVILRCVPISNHLYFYWYRQILGQKVEFLVSFYNNEISEKSEIFDDQFSVERPDGSNFTLKIRSTKLEDSAMYFCASSKTSTGSYGYTFGSGTRLTVV.

CDR3: CASSYGATGPEETQYF. The CDR3 region has the DNA TGTGCCAGCAGTTACGGGGCGACCGGGCCTGAAGAGACCCAGTACTTC. The chain has TRBV6-6 and TRBJ2-5, with D perhaps TRBD1 (5 bases). V was pared by 2 bases and J by 3 bases, with 16 bases between. The CDR3 consists of 16 residues. Germline V CDR1 and CDR2: MNHNY, SVGAGI (reference sequence).

This clone was observed once. V and J are TRBV25-1 and TRBJ2-7; D uncertain. CDR3 length: 15 residues. V lost 6 bases, J lost 3 bases, and 18 bases lay in between. Germline V gene data show CDR1 as MGHDK and CDR2 as SYGVNS. CDR3 sequence: CASSELAGPFYEQYF. Written as DNA, the CDR3 is TGTGCCAGCAGCGAGTTGGCCGGCCCCTTCTACGAGCAGTACTTC.

This chain joins TRBV5-6 and TRBJ1-2; D not resolved. The CDR3 totals 11 residues. Trimming pared 0 bases from V and 7 bases from J, leaving 4 bases between. The germline gives CDR1 SGHDT, CDR2 YYEEEE. The chain's CDR3 is CASSLVGGYTF. CDR3 DNA: TGTGCCAGCAGCTTGGTTGGTGGCTACACCTTC.

The rearrangement joins TRBV18 to TRBJ2-5; D gene uncertain. In germline, CDR1 is KGHSH, CDR2 LQKENI. The ends were cut back, 3 bases at V and 5 bases at J, with 7 bases in the middle. This CDR3 is 12 amino acids long. For the CDR3, the DNA is TGTGCCAGCTCACCCGATTCGGAGACCCAGTACTTC. Residues: CASSPDSETQYF.

The chain couples TRBV2 to TRBJ2-1, with D uncertain. There are 8 residues in the CDR3. The germline gives CDR1 SNHLY, CDR2 FYNNEI. CDR3 in amino acids: CAVGEQFF. CDR3 DNA: TGTGCGGTGGGTGAGCAGTTCTTC.